This passage covers 11 T cell receptor beta chains from one sample sequenced in a study of Graves' ophthalmopathy and Graves' hyperthyroidism. Amplifying from RNA transcripts, the study obtained TCR beta CDR3 regions. Investigators did first-round RT-PCR with HTBI primers, then second-round multiplex PCR. TCRdb recomputed calls from the multiplex PCR reads with MiXCR, one row per CDR3 protein. The table lists about 620,000 distinct CDR3 sequences, 20% to 25% of them singletons. Sequenced sample: peripheral blood. The receptors were gathered from a woman under 30 with stable Graves' hyperthyroidism. Some clones in this sample may be carry-over from other donors' samples.

The genes are TRBV6-1 and TRBJ1-6; perhaps TRBD1 as D (5 bases). V was trimmed by 7 bases and J by 7 bases, leaving 14 bases between them. CDR3 length: 14 residues. Germline values: CDR1 MNHNS, CDR2 SASEGT. CDR3 residues: CASTGRGRNSPLHF. DNA for the CDR3: TGTGCCAGCACGGGGAGGGGTAGGAATTCACCCCTCCACTTT.

At least ten counts were recorded for this clonotype. The chain is built from TRBV12-3 or TRBV12-4 and TRBJ1-2; a weak D match, TRBD1 (5 bases). The CDR3 is 15 residues long. The V end lost 6 bases, the J end lost 0 bases, and 14 bases lay between the germline ends. CDR3 in amino acids: CASSQLRETNYGYTF. For the CDR3, the DNA is TGTGCCAGCAGCCAACTCAGGGAAACTAACTATGGCTACACCTTC.

To note about this clonotype: Since a much larger clone is just one base distant, this may be a read error. This chain connects TRBV28 to TRBJ1-5, with TRBD1 identical over 7 bases. CDR1 is MDHEN and CDR2 is SYDVKM in the germline V gene. This CDR3 has 15 amino acids. V gave up 6 bases and J gave up 0 bases; unmatched junction bases: 5. The CDR3 protein is CASSGGTVSNQPQHF. CDR3 coding DNA: TGTGCCAGCAGCGGAGGGACAGTTAGCAATCAGCCCCAGCATTTT.

The V call is TRBV29-1, the J call TRBJ2-5, with D unresolved. Germline CDR1 reads SQVTM; CDR2 reads ANQGSEA. The CDR3 covers 14 residues. Trimming stripped 6 bases from V and 3 bases from J, with 17 bases between. Here the CDR3 DNA reads TGCAGCGTGGAATCCTATTGGCAGGAAGAGACCCAGTACTTC. Amino acids: CSVESYWQEETQYF.

This clonotype was observed a handful of times. The rearrangement links TRBV5-5 to TRBJ1-3; possible D gene TRBD1, 6 bases. Germline-derived CDR1 and CDR2 are SGHKS and YYEKEE (reference sequence). There are 15 residues in the CDR3. Trimming removed 4 bases from V and 4 bases from J, with 15 bases in between. The CDR3 is CASSPQGTRGNTIYF. CDR3 DNA: TGTGCCAGCAGCCCGCAGGGGACAAGGGGAAACACCATATATTTT.

This clonotype was detected ten times or more. The chain employs TRBV6-5 and TRBJ1-2; D not resolved. The ends were cut back, 2 bases at V and 2 bases at J, with 9 bases in the middle. CDR1 and CDR2 from the germline V gene are MNHEY and SVGAGI. The CDR3 has 14 residues. The CDR3 spells CASSYAGRNYGYTF. The DNA for the CDR3 is TGTGCCAGCAGTTACGCGGGGAGAAACTATGGCTACACCTTC.

This clonotype was seen ten or more times. The J gene is TRBJ1-1, the V gene TRBV6-2 or TRBV6-3; TRBD1 matches at 9 bases. CDR1 and CDR2 from the germline V gene are MNHEY and SVGEGT. Trimming cost V 6 bases and J 4 bases; bases outside gene matches: 12. The CDR3 has 16 amino acids. The CDR3 DNA reads as TGTGCCAGCAGCCTGAGTCCGGGACAGGGTACCACTGAAGCTTTCTTT. This translates into CASSLSPGQGTTEAFF.

This clonotype was counted many times. The chain has TRBV12-3 or TRBV12-4 and TRBJ2-2; possible D gene TRBD2, 5 bases. The CDR3 is made up of 15 amino acids. The V end lost 10 bases, the J end lost 5 bases, and 20 bases lay between the germline ends. CDR3 coding DNA: TGTGCCACCCCCTTGGGAAACGGCGGGACCGGGGAGCTGTTTTTT. Translation: CATPLGNGGTGELFF.

This clonotype has only a few counts. The genes are TRBV6-5 and TRBJ2-5, with D possibly being TRBD2 (5 bases). Germline loops: CDR1 MNHEY, CDR2 SVGAGI. This CDR3 spans 16 amino acids. Trimming pared 0 bases from V and 1 base from J, leaving 12 bases between. This CDR3 is CASSYSIDGIQETQYF. The CDR3 DNA sequence: TGTGCCAGCAGTTACTCGATAGACGGGATCCAAGAGACCCAGTACTTC.

This sequence joins TRBV6-2 or TRBV6-3 and TRBJ1-2; possibly TRBD1 for D (6 bases). Germline loops: CDR1 MNHEY, CDR2 SVGEGT. CDR3 size: 14 residues. The V end was cut by 2 bases, the J end by 4 bases, with 11 bases between. The CDR3 DNA reads TGTGCCAGCAGTTACAGGGGGGCCACCTATGGCTACACCTTC. Protein: CASSYRGATYGYTF.

This clonotype was found a few times. Given the absence of the conserved phenylalanine or tryptophan at the CDR3 end, a read error is likely. The CDR3 region is CSACRTGRAYNSPLHL. The CDR3 coding sequence is TGCAGTGCTTGCCGGACAGGGAGGGCTTATAATTCACCCCTCCACCTT. This chain links TRBV20-1 with TRBJ1-6, with 8 bases that match TRBD1. From germline, CDR1 is DFQATT and CDR2 SNEGSKA (reference sequence). V was pared by 5 bases and J by 4 bases, with 10 bases of the junction left unmatched. CDR3 length: 16 amino acids.